This TCR beta chain was found in a study of Tregs in tolerant kidney transplant recipients. Findings and limits, study-wide: Expanding Tregs on activated donor B cells appeared to best identify donor-specific TCRbeta clones. The small number of patients limits these findings pending further validation. Donor-specific Treg expansion exceeded global Treg expansion in tolerant patients, suggesting antigen drive. Changing PCR primers prevented nucleotide comparison between some patients' samples.

Data came from immunoSEQ multiplex PCR; TCRdb stores just in-frame clones and leaves some out. The sample carries about 15,000 clones, 45% to 55% recorded once. Concerning this clone: Antigen specificity is unknown.

V was clipped by 0 bases and J by 4 bases, with 14 bases between them. The CDR3 totals 16 residues. CDR1 SGDLS and CDR2 YYNGEE come from the germline V gene. Recipient PBMCs carried a CFSE label and met irradiated graft donor PBMCs for approximately six days before FACS sorting. The sequence came from a human patient who received a combined kidney and bone marrow transplant. The sample consisted of CD4+ T cells from blood cultured with allogeneic cells, taken before the transplant. The chain has TRBV9 and TRBJ2-1; D call uncertain. The DNA for the CDR3 is TGTGCCAGCAGCGTAGGGTGGAGAGTTACTTACAATGAGCAGTTCTTC. It specifies CASSVGWRVTYNEQFF.